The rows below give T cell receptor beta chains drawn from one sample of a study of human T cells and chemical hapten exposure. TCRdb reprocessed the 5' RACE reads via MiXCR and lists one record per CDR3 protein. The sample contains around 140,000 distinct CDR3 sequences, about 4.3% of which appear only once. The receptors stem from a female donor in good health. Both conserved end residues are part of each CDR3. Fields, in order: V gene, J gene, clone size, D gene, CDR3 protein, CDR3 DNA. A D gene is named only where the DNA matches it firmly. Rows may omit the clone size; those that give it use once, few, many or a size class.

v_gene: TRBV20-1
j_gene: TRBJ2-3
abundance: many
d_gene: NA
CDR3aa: CSARQQLTDTQYF
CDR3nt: TGCAGTGCTAGACAACAGCTCACAGATACGCAGTATTTT

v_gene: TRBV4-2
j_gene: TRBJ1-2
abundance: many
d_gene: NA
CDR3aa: CASSQPQGVGDGYTF
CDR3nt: TGTGCCAGCAGCCAACCACAGGGTGTCGGTGATGGCTACACCTTC

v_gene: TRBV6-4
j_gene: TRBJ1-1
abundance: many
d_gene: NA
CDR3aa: CASSEHGYTEAFF
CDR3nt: TGTGCCAGCAGTGAACACGGGTACACTGAAGCTTTCTTT

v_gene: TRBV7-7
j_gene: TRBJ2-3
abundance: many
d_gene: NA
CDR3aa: CASSLESGTDTQYF
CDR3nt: TGTGCTAGCAGCTTAGAGTCGGGCACAGATACGCAGTATTTT

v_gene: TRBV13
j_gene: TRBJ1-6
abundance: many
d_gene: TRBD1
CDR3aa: CASSPGGAYNSPLHF
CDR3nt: TGTGCCAGCAGCCCAGGGGGCGCCTATAATTCACCCCTCCACTTT

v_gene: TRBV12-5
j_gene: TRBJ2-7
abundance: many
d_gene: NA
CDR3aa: CASGLSDRREQYF
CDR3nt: TGTGCTAGTGGTTTGTCAGACAGGCGCGAGCAGTACTTC

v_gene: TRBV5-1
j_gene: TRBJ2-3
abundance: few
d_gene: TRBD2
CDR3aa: CASSLALAGDTDTQYF
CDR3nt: TGCGCCAGCAGCTTGGCTCTAGCGGGAGACACAGATACGCAGTATTTT

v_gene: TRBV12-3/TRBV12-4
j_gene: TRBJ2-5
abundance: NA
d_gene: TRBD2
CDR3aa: CASRTSHRETQYF
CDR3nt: TGTGCCAGCAGGACTAGCCATCGAGAGACCCAGTACTTC

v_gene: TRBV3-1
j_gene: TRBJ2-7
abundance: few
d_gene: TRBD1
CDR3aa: CASSLNRGPAGGHEQYF
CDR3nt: TGTGCCAGCAGCCTAAACAGGGGCCCGGCCGGTGGCCACGAGCAGTACTTC

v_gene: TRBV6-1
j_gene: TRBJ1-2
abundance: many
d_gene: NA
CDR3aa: CASSEAGYGYTF
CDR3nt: TGTGCCAGCAGTGAAGCTGGCTATGGCTACACCTTC

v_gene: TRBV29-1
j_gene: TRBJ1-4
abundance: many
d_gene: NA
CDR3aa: CSVTLQGREKLFF
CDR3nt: TGCAGCGTTACGCTACAGGGAAGAGAAAAACTGTTTTTT

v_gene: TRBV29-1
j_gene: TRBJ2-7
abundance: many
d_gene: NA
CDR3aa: CSVEANPYEQYF
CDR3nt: TGCAGCGTTGAAGCGAATCCGTACGAGCAGTACTTC

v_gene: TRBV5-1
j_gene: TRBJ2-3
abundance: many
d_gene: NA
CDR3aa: CASSLALTSSTDTQYF
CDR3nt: TGCGCCAGCAGCTTGGCCTTGACCTCGAGCACAGATACGCAGTATTTT

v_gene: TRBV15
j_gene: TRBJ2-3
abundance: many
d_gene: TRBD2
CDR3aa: CATSRFTFSGRAQYF
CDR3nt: TGTGCCACCAGCAGATTTACCTTCAGCGGGAGGGCCCAGTATTTT

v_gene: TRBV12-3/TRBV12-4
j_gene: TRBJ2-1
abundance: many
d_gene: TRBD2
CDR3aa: CASSSSNSLAAPTF
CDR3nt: TGTGCCAGCAGTTCTAGCAATTCACTAGCGGCTCCCACTTTC

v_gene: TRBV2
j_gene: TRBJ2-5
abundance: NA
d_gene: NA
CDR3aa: CASLLGETQYF
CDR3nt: TGTGCCAGCCTCTTAGGAGAGACCCAGTACTTC

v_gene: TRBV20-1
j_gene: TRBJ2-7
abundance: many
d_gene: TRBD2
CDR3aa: CSARGTSGGISYEQYF
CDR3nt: TGCAGTGCTAGGGGAACTAGCGGGGGTATCTCCTACGAGCAGTACTTC

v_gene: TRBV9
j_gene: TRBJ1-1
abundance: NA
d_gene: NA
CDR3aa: CASSVRGTEAFF
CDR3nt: TGTGCCAGCAGCGTACGGGGCACTGAAGCTTTCTTT

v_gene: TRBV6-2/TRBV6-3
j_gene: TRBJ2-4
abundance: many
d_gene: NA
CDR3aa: CASSYSPRGNIQYF
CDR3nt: TGTGCCAGCAGTTACTCGCCCAGGGGAAACATTCAGTACTTC

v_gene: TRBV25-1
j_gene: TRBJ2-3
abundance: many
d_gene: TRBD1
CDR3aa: CASSGGPGQGGDTQYF
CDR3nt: TGTGCCAGCAGTGGGGGTCCGGGACAGGGAGGAGATACGCAGTATTTT

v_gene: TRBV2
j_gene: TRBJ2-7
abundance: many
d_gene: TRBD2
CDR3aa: CASSVQGGYEQYF
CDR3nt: TGTGCCAGCAGTGTCCAGGGAGGGTACGAGCAGTACTTC

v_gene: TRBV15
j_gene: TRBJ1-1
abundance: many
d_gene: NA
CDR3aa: CATSRENAGAFF
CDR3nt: TGTGCCACCAGCAGAGAAAATGCGGGCGCTTTCTTT

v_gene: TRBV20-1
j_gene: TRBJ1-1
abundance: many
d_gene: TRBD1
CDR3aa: CSADRVADTEAFF
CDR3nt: TGCAGTGCGGACAGGGTGGCTGACACTGAAGCTTTCTTT

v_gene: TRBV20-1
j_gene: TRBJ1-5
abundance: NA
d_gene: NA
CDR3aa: CSARDGETSPQHF
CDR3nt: TGCAGTGCTAGAGATGGTGAAACCAGTCCCCAGCATTTT

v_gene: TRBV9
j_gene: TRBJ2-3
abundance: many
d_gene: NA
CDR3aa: CASSSTGDKDTQYF
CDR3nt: TGTGCCAGCAGCTCCACGGGGGATAAAGATACGCAGTATTTT

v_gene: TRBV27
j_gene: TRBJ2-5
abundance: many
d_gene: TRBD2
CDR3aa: CASSAQERGGAETQYF
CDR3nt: TGTGCCAGCAGTGCCCAGGAGCGGGGGGGCGCGGAGACCCAGTACTTC

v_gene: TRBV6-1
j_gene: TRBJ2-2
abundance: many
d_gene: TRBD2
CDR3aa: CASSEALAGAYMTNTGELFF
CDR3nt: TGTGCCAGCAGTGAAGCACTAGCGGGGGCGTATATGACGAACACCGGGGAGCTGTTTTTT

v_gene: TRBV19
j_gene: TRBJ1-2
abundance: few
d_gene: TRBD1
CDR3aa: CASRTQHGQGAYGYTF
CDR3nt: TGTGCCAGTAGAACCCAGCACGGACAGGGGGCCTATGGCTACACCTTC

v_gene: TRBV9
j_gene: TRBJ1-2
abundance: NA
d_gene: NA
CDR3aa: CASSVRVDLNGYGYTF
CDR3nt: TGTGCCAGCAGCGTACGAGTTGATCTCAATGGCTATGGCTACACCTTC

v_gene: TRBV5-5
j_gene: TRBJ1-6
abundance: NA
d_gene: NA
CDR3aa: CASSLGPAHNSPLHF
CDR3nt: TGTGCCAGCAGCTTGGGACCGGCGCATAATTCACCCCTCCACTTT

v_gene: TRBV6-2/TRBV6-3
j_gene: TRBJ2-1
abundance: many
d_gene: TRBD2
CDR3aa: CASIPGTSNEQFF
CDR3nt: TGTGCCAGCATCCCCGGGACTAGCAATGAGCAGTTCTTC

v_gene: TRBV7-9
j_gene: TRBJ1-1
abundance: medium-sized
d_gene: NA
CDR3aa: CASSLVGALNTEAFF
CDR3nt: TGTGCCAGCAGCTTAGTCGGGGCTCTGAACACTGAAGCTTTCTTT

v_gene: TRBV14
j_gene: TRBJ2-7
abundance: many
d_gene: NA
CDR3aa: CASSQNSLYEQYF
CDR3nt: TGTGCCAGCAGCCAAAACAGCCTTTACGAGCAGTACTTC

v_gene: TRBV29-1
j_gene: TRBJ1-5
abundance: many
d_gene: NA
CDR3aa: CSVQVTGTQPQHF
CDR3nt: TGCAGCGTCCAAGTAACAGGGACTCAGCCCCAGCATTTT

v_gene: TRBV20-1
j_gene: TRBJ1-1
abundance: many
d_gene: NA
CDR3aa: CSAGVAETHTEAFF
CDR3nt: TGCAGTGCTGGGGTGGCAGAAACCCACACTGAAGCTTTCTTT

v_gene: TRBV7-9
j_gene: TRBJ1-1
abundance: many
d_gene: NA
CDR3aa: CASSFWPGGENTEAFF
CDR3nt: TGTGCCAGCAGCTTCTGGCCGGGCGGGGAAAACACTGAAGCTTTCTTT

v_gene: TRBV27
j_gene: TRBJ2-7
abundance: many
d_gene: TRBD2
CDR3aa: CASTQTGLAGGSYEQYF
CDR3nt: TGTGCCAGCACCCAGACGGGATTAGCGGGGGGTTCCTACGAGCAGTACTTC

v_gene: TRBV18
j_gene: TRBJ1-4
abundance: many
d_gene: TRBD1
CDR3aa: CASSPGQGTEKLFF
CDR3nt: TGTGCCAGCTCACCCGGACAGGGGACGGAAAAACTGTTTTTT

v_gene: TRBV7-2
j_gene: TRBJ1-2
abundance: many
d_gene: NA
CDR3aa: CASSPWSSGGYTF
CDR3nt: TGTGCCAGCAGCCCTTGGTCCAGTGGCGGCTACACCTTC

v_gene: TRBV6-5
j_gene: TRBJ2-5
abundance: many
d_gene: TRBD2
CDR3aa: CASSSRDYPGETQYF
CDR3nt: TGTGCCAGCAGTTCGCGGGACTACCCAGGGGAGACCCAGTACTTC